This T cell receptor (beta chain) was captured in a study of blood T cells in healthy people across ages. V was clipped by 3 bases and J by 1 base, with 7 bases between them. The CDR3 extends over 13 amino acids. Germline V CDR1 and CDR2: GTSNPN, SVGIG (reference sequence). Ranging in age from roughly 6 to 100, the donors were healthy Caucasian individuals from Russia. This clonotype was seen only once. As yet, its antigen is unknown. Alongside a J-beta primer mix, a sample-barcoded 5' primer served in a second PCR lasting about 7 to 11 cycles. One entry per CDR3 protein results from TCRdb running MiXCR on the 5' RACE reads. The sample has 540,000 or so distinct CDR3 sequences, roughly a quarter seen once. Notes on the study in general: It was held that the diversity estimates obtained from one million T cells were underestimates. TCR beta diversity was tightly associated with the proportion of naive T cells.

The chain employs TRBV30 and TRBJ2-1; possibly TRBD1 for D (6 bases). Sequenced sample: blood. This clonotype originated in a woman aged 70 to 79 in good health. Written as DNA, the CDR3 is TGTGCCTGGAGACAGGGATCCTACAATGAGCAGTTCTTC. Its protein product is CAWRQGSYNEQFF.